The clone carrying this T cell receptor beta chain was picked up a small number of times. Antigen unknown. These data come from a study of CD8 T cells in ankylosing spondylitis. General study findings and limits: A TCR beta motif of under 10 highly homologous variants appeared characteristic of ankylosing spondylitis blood. It was reported that disease-linked clones were significantly enriched in matched ankylosing spondylitis synovial fluid. Earlier reports found some motif variants in synovial fluid and blood in reactive arthritis.

TCRdb re-called the 5' RACE reads through MiXCR, storing one row per CDR3 protein. Here the sample spans fewer than 250,000 distinct CDR3 sequences, roughly 32% being singletons. The trim removed 5 bases at V and 4 bases at J, leaving 12 bases unmatched. Per germline, CDR1 DFQATT and CDR2 SNEGSKA (reference sequence). This CDR3 contains 15 residues. The sequenced sample was blood, either unsorted or a sorted T cell fraction (not recorded which). This TCR came from a male donor with ankylosing spondylitis or in good health (not recorded which). This sequence joins TRBV20-1 and TRBJ1-2; the match to TRBD1 covers 8 bases. The CDR3 DNA follows: TGCAGTGCTGAAAGTGCCAGGGGGCGCATCTATGGCTACACCTTC. The encoded protein is CSAESARGRIYGYTF.